Here is one T cell receptor beta chain with its context. Its antigen is unidentified. The data originate from a study of T cell responses to AZD1222 COVID-19 vaccine. The germline CDR1 and CDR2 sequences are SGHRS and YFSETQ. Deletions cut 3 bases from V and 0 bases from J, with 12 bases between. This CDR3 spans 16 amino acids. Assay used: immunoSEQ multiplex PCR; TCRdb lists only in-frame clones, some missing. The data show around 140,000 clones, more than 85% seen once. Regarding the study as a whole: Only 5 or 6 AZD1222 recipients tested seropositive at baseline. Nearly half of spike-specific TCRs reportedly target variant regions that are unmutated in the B.1.351 and B.1.1.7 variants. Donor demographics were predominantly white British with a female majority; clonal diversity may be underestimated.

This sequence was found in an adult in good health. The J gene is TRBJ2-2, the V gene TRBV5-1; D might be TRBD1 (8 bases). Sequenced here: peripheral blood, sampled on day 0 of AZD1222 vaccination. The CDR3 DNA reads TGCGCCAGCAGCTCGGGGGGACAGGCGAACACCGGGGAGCTGTTTTTT. Protein product: CASSSGGQANTGELFF.